These 20 T cell receptor beta chains came from one sample sequenced in a study of T cell responses to AZD1222 COVID-19 vaccine. Sequencing used immunoSEQ multiplex PCR; TCRdb keeps in-frame clones, though not all of them. The profile covers 85,000 to 110,000 clones, with less than 95% appearing a single time and 4% to 5.5% taken by the ten largest. Specimen: peripheral blood, collected on day 0 of AZD1222 vaccination. These receptors came from an adult in good health.

The V and J genes are TRBV7-3 and TRBJ2-2; 8 positions match TRBD2. This CDR3 has 14 amino acids. Per the germline V gene, CDR1 is SGHTA and CDR2 is FQGTGA. The J segment lost 1 base and the V segment lost 8 bases, leaving 3 bases of the junction unmatched. Here the CDR3 reads CASSLAVNTGELFF. The DNA for the CDR3 is TGTGCCAGCTCACTAGCGGTGAACACCGGGGAGCTGTTTTTT.

This chain connects TRBV2 to TRBJ1-1; the D is unclear. Germline assignment: CDR1 SNHLY and CDR2 FYNNEI. This CDR3 comprises 13 residues. The V and J ends lost 5 bases and 0 bases respectively, with 7 bases between them. CDR3 DNA sequence: TGTGCCAGCAGTCGCGAAGTGAACACTGAAGCTTTCTTT. Its translation: CASSREVNTEAFF. The full variable domain, in which reference TRBV2 and TRBJ1-1 provide the parts outside the CDR3, is EPEVTQTPSHQVTQMGQEVILRCVPISNHLYFYWYRQILGQKVEFLVSFYNNEISEKSEIFDDQFSVERPDGSNFTLKIRSTKLEDSAMYFCASSREVNTEAFFGQGTRLTVV.

This chain links TRBV18 with TRBJ1-5, with TRBD1 matching 8 bases. The CDR3 totals 16 residues. Germline V CDR1 and CDR2: KGHSH, LQKENI. J was trimmed by 6 bases and V by 5 bases; bases with no gene match: 12. CDR3 nucleotide sequence: TGTGCCAGCTCAGGGTCGCTCGGACAGGGCCGTCAGCCCCAGCATTTT. Amino acid sequence: CASSGSLGQGRQPQHF. Together with reference TRBV18 and TRBJ1-5, the CDR3 gives the full variable domain: NAGVMQNPRHLVRRRGQEARLRCSPMKGHSHVYWYRQLPEEGLKFMVYLQKENIIDESGMPKERFSAEFPKEGPSILRIQQVVRGDSAAYFCASSGSLGQGRQPQHFGDGTRLSIL.

The CDR3 nucleotides read TGTGCCAGCACCCGGGACAGTAATTACGAGCAGTACTTC. Its translation is CASTRDSNYEQYF. This chain connects TRBV7-9 to TRBJ2-7; 7 bases agree with TRBD1. Germline V CDR1 and CDR2: SEHNR, FQNEAQ (reference sequence). After removal of 7 bases from V and 4 bases from J, the junction contained 7 bases not matched to a gene. This CDR3 contains 13 residues.

Details on this clone: This same CDR3 is encoded by further DNA sequences in the sample. The chain has TRBV5-1 and TRBJ2-5; 7 bases agree with TRBD2. Trimming cost V 0 bases and J 6 bases; bases outside gene matches: 2. CDR1 and CDR2 (germline): SGHRS, YFSETQ. The CDR3 has 13 residues. The CDR3 sequence: CASSLAREKTQYF. The CDR3 nucleotides read TGCGCCAGCAGCTTGGCGCGGGAGAAGACCCAGTACTTC.

In DNA form, the CDR3 reads TGTGCCAGCTCACCAATCAGGGAAACAGATACGCAGTATTTT. It yields the protein CASSPIRETDTQYF. The chain couples TRBV18 to TRBJ2-3; TRBD1 might be the D (5 bases). Germline CDR1 reads KGHSH; CDR2 reads LQKENI. Trimming pared 2 bases from V and 3 bases from J, leaving 9 bases between. This CDR3 has 14 amino acids.

This chain uses TRBV4-3 with TRBJ1-2; D unclear. The CDR3 sequence is 15 residues long. Trimming took off 4 bases at V and 8 bases at J, with 20 bases between the two ends. CDR1 LGHNA and CDR2 YSLEER come from the germline V gene. CDR3 coding DNA: TGCGCCAGCAGCCGAGGCGGGTCTGACTTGTGGGGCTACACCTTC. Translated: CASSRGGSDLWGYTF.

This clone was counted a single time. This sequence joins TRBV9 and TRBJ1-5; D not certain. The CDR3 length is 14 residues. Trimming stripped 6 bases from V and 5 bases from J, with 15 bases between. The germline CDR1 and CDR2 sequences are SGDLS and YYNGEE. CDR3: CASTKTEGDQPQHF. As DNA, the CDR3 is TGTGCCAGCACCAAAACCGAGGGAGATCAGCCCCAGCATTTT.

The gene calls are TRBV5-4 and TRBJ2-7, with a tentative D call TRBD1 (5 bases). Germline V CDR1 and CDR2: SGHNT, YYREEE (reference sequence). The CDR3 sequence is 14 residues long. Trimming shortened V by 0 bases and J by 3 bases, and 10 bases separated the two germline ends. This CDR3 reads CASSLGTQGYEQYF. The CDR3 region has the DNA TGTGCCAGCAGCTTGGGCACCCAGGGCTACGAGCAGTACTTC. The full variable domain, rest sourced from reference TRBV5-4 and TRBJ2-7, is ETGVTQSPTHLIKTRGQQVTLRCSSQSGHNTVSWYQQALGQGPQFIFQYYREEENGRGNFPPRFSGLQFPNYSSELNVNALELDDSALYLCASSLGTQGYEQYFGPGTRLTVT.

The count of this clone is one. The J gene is TRBJ2-7, the V gene TRBV7-8, with unresolved D. This CDR3 contains 14 residues. In germline, CDR1 is SGHVS, CDR2 FQNEAQ. Trimming took 2 bases from V and 2 from J, leaving 10 bases between them. CDR3 nucleotide sequence: TGTGCCAGCAGCTTACTAGGGCTACCCTACGAGCAGTACTTC. Residues: CASSLLGLPYEQYF.

A single count supports this clone. The chain employs TRBV7-3 and TRBJ2-3; 9 bases match TRBD2. Germline CDR1 and CDR2: SGHTA and FQGTGA. This CDR3 has 15 residues. Trimming at V came to 4 bases and at J to 4 bases, leaving 6 bases not matched to a gene. The DNA of the CDR3 is TGTGCCAGCAGCTCCGGCGGGGGGGCCGCAGATACGCAGTATTTT. This gives the protein CASSSGGGAADTQYF.

The chain employs TRBV6-5 and TRBJ1-2, with a weak D call TRBD1 (6 bases). Trimming took off 10 bases at V and 4 bases at J, with 16 bases between the two ends. Germline loops: CDR1 MNHEY, CDR2 SVGAGI. The CDR3 covers 13 residues. This chain's CDR3 is CATWTAQGYGYTF. The DNA for the CDR3 is TGTGCCACCTGGACAGCCCAGGGCTATGGCTACACCTTC.

The chain couples TRBV7-3 to TRBJ1-5; possibly TRBD1 for D (5 bases). The CDR3 totals 13 residues. Germline CDR1 is SGHTA and CDR2 is FQGTGA. Trimming left V 4 bases short and J 7 bases short, with 11 bases between. The CDR3 bases are TGTGCCAGCAGCTCGGGGCCGCGGCAGCCCCAGCATTTT. Translation gives CASSSGPRQPQHF.

The V call is TRBV6-5, the J call TRBJ2-7; 8 nucleotides line up with TRBD2. The ends lost 2 bases at V and 1 base at J; junction bases unmatched: 4. The CDR3 extends over 15 amino acids. Germline CDR1 is MNHEY and CDR2 is SVGAGI. Here the CDR3 reads CASSYGGGRSYEQYF. CDR3 in DNA: TGTGCCAGCAGTTACGGCGGGGGGCGATCCTACGAGCAGTACTTC.

The rearrangement uses TRBV5-4 and TRBJ1-4; 9 bases agree with TRBD1. Looked up from germline, CDR1 is SGHNT and CDR2 is YYREEE (reference sequence). After removal of 2 bases from V and 11 bases from J, the junction contained 7 bases not matched to a gene. The CDR3 extends over 14 amino acids. CDR3 in DNA: TGTGCCAGCAGCTTACCTGATGGACAGGGGAAACTGTTTTTT. Its translation is CASSLPDGQGKLFF.

The genes are TRBV10-1 and TRBJ2-1; D gene ambiguous. V shed 6 bases and J shed 1 base, with 4 bases lying between them. Looked up from germline, CDR1 is WNHNN and CDR2 is SYGVQD (reference sequence). The CDR3 is 12 residues long. The CDR3 reads CASSPSYNEQFF. As DNA, the CDR3 is TGCGCCAGCAGCCCATCCTACAATGAGCAGTTCTTC.

V is TRBV27 and J is TRBJ2-7; tentatively, D is TRBD2 (6 bases). The germline V gene has CDR1 MNHEY and CDR2 SMNVEV (reference sequence). V was cut by 6 bases and J by 8 bases, with 17 bases left in between. This CDR3 is built from 13 residues. This chain's CDR3 is CASRALGRPQQYF. CDR3 DNA: TGTGCCAGCAGGGCCTTGGGGAGGCCGCAGCAGTACTTC.

The CDR3: CASSYTGTVETQYF. The CDR3 nucleotides are TGTGCCAGCAGCTACACCGGGACAGTAGAGACCCAGTACTTC. The rearrangement uses TRBV3-1 (or the pseudogene TRBV3-2) and TRBJ2-5, with TRBD1 matching over 7 bases. The germline gives CDR1 LGHDT, CDR2 YNNKEL (reference sequence). V lost 5 bases to trimming and J lost 4 bases; unmatched junction nucleotides: 7. CDR3 size: 14 residues.

The V gene is TRBV28, the J gene TRBJ1-1; weak D call: TRBD1 (6 bases). V was cut by 6 bases and J by 1 base, with 12 bases left in between. This CDR3 contains 14 residues. Germline CDR1 MDHEN, CDR2 SYDVKM. CDR3 residues: CASRPGHKNTEAFF. CDR3 nucleotide sequence: TGTGCCAGCAGACCGGGACACAAGAACACTGAAGCTTTCTTT. Full variable domain (rest looked up from reference TRBV28 and TRBJ1-1): DVKVTQSSRYLVKRTGEKVFLECVQDMDHENMFWYRQDPGLGLRLIYFSYDVKMKEKGDIPEGYSVSREKKERFSLILESASTNQTSMYLCASRPGHKNTEAFFGQGTRLTVV.

The chain carries TRBV9 and TRBJ1-5; tentatively, D is TRBD1 (5 bases). V was shortened by 0 bases and J by 4 bases, with 8 bases between the two germline ends. CDR3 length: 14 residues. From germline, CDR1 is SGDLS and CDR2 YYNGEE. CDR3 loop: CASSVVGGNQPQHF. The CDR3 DNA reads TGTGCCAGCAGCGTAGTGGGGGGAAATCAGCCCCAGCATTTT.